This TCR beta chain was found in a study of cytomegalovirus exposure and HLA in healthy donors (dated by TCRdb to 2016 to 2017). With respect to the entire study: In an earlier analysis of under 600 of the donors, 250 to 300 Gb of sequence data and 90 million to 120 million unique TCR beta sequences from roughly 190 million T cells were reported. HLA typing covered class I and class II loci at four-digit resolution. An earlier analysis of a few hundred of the donors applied high-throughput TCR beta sequencing to assess whether each TCR beta V gene segment acted as functional or pseudogenic. Rather than drawing on any new phenotypic data, the later analysis identified candidate immune exposures from TCR beta sequences and the way those sequences occurred across donors. Typing coverage differed by locus: A, B, C, DRB1 and DQB1 were typed in roughly 620-630 donors, DQA1 in 522, DPA1 in 600 to 610, and DPB1 in just under 490. Donor age, sex, ethnicity and CMV serostatus were compiled together with the repertoire data. Every discovery cohort repertoire had been produced on one sequencing platform. The study aimed to test whether signatures of past pathogen exposure could be identified by cataloging public T cell receptors. Across about 370 genotyped donors of the cohort, an average of approximately 220,000 unique TCR beta nucleotide sequences per donor were sequenced, and approximately 19% of those sequences were non-productive. Of the 350 to 450 genotyped donors, approximately 80% were placed in the genetic ancestry cluster associated with self-reported Caucasian donors. The study used immunosequencing to profile the T cell repertoires of approximately 640 subjects and linked those repertoires to cytomegalovirus serostatus. Five DR-DQ haplotypes were treated as single units for association and clustering because of strong linkage in the cohort. A later genetic analysis used genome-wide SNP genotypes for about 60% of the roughly 700 donors, treating that subset as a discovery cohort. In a later analysis, previously published TCR beta repertoires from 670 or so donors were re-analyzed and high-resolution HLA genotyping was added so that TCR occurrence patterns could be studied. A separate validation cohort of 100 to 150 different subjects was used in addition to the roughly 720-subject first cohort. An early release that covered approximately 600 HLA-typed donors contained 250 to 350 gigabases of sequencing data and 85 million to 100 million unique TCR sequences. The study combined high-throughput TCR immunosequencing, statistical association of individual TCRs with disease status, and machine learning to predict cytomegalovirus infection status. Results the study describes overall, beyond this receptor: A further reported finding was that TCR beta sequences accurately predicted the HLA-A and HLA-B alleles for most subjects in the first cohort. Compared with equally common non-associated chains, HLA-associated TCR beta chains in a later analysis were more clonally expanded and had lower generation probabilities. A later analysis associated 15,000 or so TCR beta sequences with specific HLA alleles at a false discovery rate of 0.05. A group of highly shared sequence variants was considered likely to be a technical artifact of the sequencing pipeline. A later analysis found that most CMV-associated TCR beta chains appeared HLA-restricted, with HLA associations seemingly driven largely by CMV exposure. The study listed approximately 150 TCR beta chains as associated with cytomegalovirus. V-gene and J-gene trimming of TCR beta chains was associated with a missense DCLRE1C variant in a later genetic analysis, and the association was replicated in an independent cohort. In vitro tests confirmed that a few of the cytomegalovirus-associated TCR beta chains recognize cytomegalovirus antigens. Across donors, most TCR sequences were observed very rarely, whereas some public TCRs were present in many individuals. Because some donors lacked HLA typing at each locus, the association tests relied only on the typed subset. The classifier was reported to diagnose cytomegalovirus status with high specificity and sensitivity in both the original cohort and the validation cohort. The authors suggested that the approach could potentially be extended to other disease states and immunological phenotypes. Some IMGT-functional V segments, including TRBV6-2 and TRBV6-3, could not be distinguished by the 87-base-pair reads and were therefore excluded. According to a later genetic analysis, donors in an Asian-associated ancestry cluster had fewer N-insertions in productive TCRs than the approximately 610-donor mean. In a later analysis, TCR association rates were found to vary across HLA loci, with the most associated TCRs seen for DRB1 alleles and the fewest for HLA-C alleles. CMV serostatus was the only immune exposure information available for the cohort. An earlier analysis of roughly 570 of the donors showed that most TCR beta V segments appeared in productive rearrangements either about 87% or about 30% of the time, which broadly matched IMGT annotations. The cohort was sequenced for TCR beta chains only, and without alpha or paired-chain data the features that could be detected were limited. Assigning TCR associations to individual alleles was difficult when HLA alleles, especially DR and DQ, strongly co-occurred. Sequencing depth was assumed to be roughly uniform across donors in the presence/absence analyses, though that assumption may not hold. Because counts were too low, approximately 18 rarely observed V segments, including chromosome 9 orphons, were excluded from the earlier analysis of about 500 of the donors. Correlated functional status among segregating V segments might be attributable to linkage disequilibrium, but an unknown experimental factor could not be ruled out. In a later analysis, several top co-occurrence clusters were reported to appear linked to parvovirus B19, influenza, CMV and Epstein-Barr virus.

The cohort consisted of 650 to 850 healthy bone marrow donors. All cohort members were sampled while nominally healthy, although unrecorded immune exposures were likely present. The donor tested CMV seronegative and was one of the 352 seronegative cohort members. Every donor gave a peripheral blood sample, and the peripheral blood mononuclear cells from that sample were used for TCR beta sequencing. Genomic DNA was extracted from the blood cell samples with the Qiagen DNeasy Blood Extraction Kit. As for this clone: Its antigen target is currently unknown. No base quality values were provided; no much bigger clone lies one nucleotide off.

From the cysteine through the phenylalanine, the CDR3 covers 14 amino acids. The entry retains the CDR3 DNA only, 42 bases that are in frame from base 1. Sequences MNHEY (CDR1) and SMNVEV (CDR2) are obtained from the germline V gene (reference sequence). V ends up 7 bases short and J 5 bases short, with an unmatched junction base count of 10. The library came from the immunoSEQ multiplex PCR assay. A mixture of 60 forward primers for TCR Vbeta segments and 13 reverse primers for TCR Jbeta segments was used in the multiplex PCR. Amplification of the CDR3 region of rearranged TCR beta genes was performed with a multiplex PCR assay on genomic DNA. The amplified TCR beta libraries were sequenced on the Illumina HiSeq System as 87-base-pair reads. On the study's bioinformatics: In a later analysis, tens of millions of unique TCR beta chains were counted across the 650 to 750 repertoires, and about 10 million of these chains were shared by at least two donors. Raw reads were error-corrected and collapsed into unique sequences by a nearest-neighbor algorithm in which closely related sequences were merged to remove PCR and sequencing errors. V, D and J gene segments were assigned by aligning CDR3 sequences to IMGT reference sequences. For a sequence to be retained, a match of at least six nucleotides to both a V gene segment and a J gene segment was required. A rearrangement counted as productive if the CDR3 had no stop codons and remained in frame with V and J, and every other rearrangement counted as non-productive. Following IMGT convention, CDR3 was defined as the stretch from the second conserved V-encoded cysteine to the conserved J-encoded phenylalanine. The earlier analysis of about 570 of the donors excluded any sequence lacking an unambiguous match to a single V gene segment. An earlier analysis of several hundred of the donors called V segments functional above 56.7% productive rearrangements and segregating when the between-donor standard deviation exceeded 5%. To diagnose cytomegalovirus status from the catalog of TCR beta chain sequences, a statistical classification framework was built. V and J gene assignment, in a later analysis, came from comparing TCR nucleotide sequences with IMGT/GENE-DB human TR gene sequences. A later analysis assigned CDR3 sequences and most-parsimonious VDJ recombination scenarios with the TCRdist pipeline. A later analysis defined each TCR beta chain by its CDR3 amino acid sequence plus V-gene family, and excluded reads lacking a unique V-gene family. A later analysis removed 550 to 650 highly shared, low-generation-probability nucleotide sequences to deal with suspected cross-contamination and a sequencing artifact. For each public chain, a later analysis derived a clonal expansion index from normalized ranks of inferred template counts within each repertoire. In a later analysis, generation probabilities were computed using a VDJ recombination model fitted to out-of-frame rearrangements, and the results were checked against IGoR. Hypergeometric tests were used in a later analysis to score TCR-TCR, TCR-HLA and TCR-CMV co-occurrence, with a repertoire-size bias correction applied to the TCR pairs. A later analysis estimated false discovery rates by permuting HLA or CMV assignments 20 times. In a later analysis, co-occurring TCRs were grouped using DBSCAN, with TCRdist sequence similarity added in when clustering inside HLA-allele-positive subsets. Co-occurrence clustering excluded repertoires with fewer than 30,000 or more than 120,000 public chains, plus five with anomalous nucleotide sharing. This immuneACCESS table, as held by TCRdb, lists in-frame sequences with V and J called but not all clones. Of the missing ones, under half trace to an unresolved V gene in checked studies; the others have no known cause. V, J and clone size reflect that table, while D and trimming were determined from the DNA. The sample contains under 250,000 clones, 70% to 80% of them found a single time. The top ten constitute less than 4.5% of the sample.

This TCR was recovered from a male donor in good health and CMV-seronegative. The sample taken for sequencing was PBMCs. The sequence links TRBV27 to TRBJ2-5, with 7 bases aligning to TRBD2. CDR3 loop: CASMFAGAGETQYF. The sequenced DNA: TGTGCCAGCATGTTCGCGGGAGCGGGGGAGACCCAGTACTTC.